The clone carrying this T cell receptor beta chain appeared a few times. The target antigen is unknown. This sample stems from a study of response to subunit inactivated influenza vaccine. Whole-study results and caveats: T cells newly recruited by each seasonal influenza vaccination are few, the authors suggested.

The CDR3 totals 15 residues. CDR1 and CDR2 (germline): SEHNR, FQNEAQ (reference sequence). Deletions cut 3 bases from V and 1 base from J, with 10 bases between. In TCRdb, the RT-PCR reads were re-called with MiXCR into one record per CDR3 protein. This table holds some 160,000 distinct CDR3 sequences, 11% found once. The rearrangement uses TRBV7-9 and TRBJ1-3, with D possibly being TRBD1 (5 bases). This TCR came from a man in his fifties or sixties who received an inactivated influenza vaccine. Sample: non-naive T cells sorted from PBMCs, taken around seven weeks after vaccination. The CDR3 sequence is CASSFGGVSGNTIYF. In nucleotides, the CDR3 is TGTGCCAGCAGCTTCGGGGGTGTTTCTGGAAACACCATATATTTT. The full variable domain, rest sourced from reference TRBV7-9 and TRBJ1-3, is DTGVSQNPRHKITKRGQNVTFRCDPISEHNRLYWYRQTLGQGPEFLTYFQNEAQLEKSRLLSDRFSAERPKGSFSTLEIQRTEQGDSAMYLCASSFGGVSGNTIYFGEGSWLTVV.